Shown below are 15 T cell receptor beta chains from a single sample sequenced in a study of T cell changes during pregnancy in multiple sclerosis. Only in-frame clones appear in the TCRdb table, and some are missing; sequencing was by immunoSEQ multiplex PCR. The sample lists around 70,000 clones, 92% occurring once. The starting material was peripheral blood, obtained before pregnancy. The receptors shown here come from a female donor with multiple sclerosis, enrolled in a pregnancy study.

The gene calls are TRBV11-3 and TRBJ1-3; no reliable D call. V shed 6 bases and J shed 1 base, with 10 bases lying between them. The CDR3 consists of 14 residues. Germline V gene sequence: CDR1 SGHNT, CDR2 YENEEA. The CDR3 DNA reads TGTGCCAGCAGGGCCCGGGGTTCTGGAAACACCATATATTTT. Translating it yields CASRARGSGNTIYF. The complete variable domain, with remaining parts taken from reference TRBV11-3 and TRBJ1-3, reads EAGVVQSPRYKIIEKKQPVAFWCNPISGHNTLYWYLQNLGQGPELLIRYENEEAVDDSQLPKDRFSAERLKGVDSTLKIQPAELGDSAVYLCASRARGSGNTIYFGEGSWLTVV.

The CDR3 loop is CASSPGLADYNEQFF. The CDR3 DNA follows: TGTGCCAGCAGCCCGGGACTAGCGGATTACAATGAGCAGTTCTTC. The rearrangement links TRBV7-2 to TRBJ2-1, with 11 bases that match TRBD2. Germline V lookup: CDR1 SGHTA, CDR2 FQGNSA. With V trimmed by 5 bases and J by 4 bases, 4 bases remained unmatched. The CDR3 contains 15 residues.

Written as DNA, the CDR3 is TGTGCCAGCAGTTTGACTAGTGGCGGGCGAGATACGCAGTATTTT. It yields the protein CASSLTSGGRDTQYF. The V call is TRBV6-4, the J call TRBJ2-3; D may be TRBD2 (6 bases). Trimming pared 5 bases from V and 5 bases from J, leaving 17 bases between. Germline V lookup: CDR1 MRHNA, CDR2 SNTAGT. This CDR3 is 15 amino acids long.

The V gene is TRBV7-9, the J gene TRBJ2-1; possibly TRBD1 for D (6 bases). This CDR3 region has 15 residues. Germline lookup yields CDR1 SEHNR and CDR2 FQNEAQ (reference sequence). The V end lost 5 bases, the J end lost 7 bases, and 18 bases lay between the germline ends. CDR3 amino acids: CASSPGHLMRNEQFF. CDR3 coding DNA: TGTGCCAGCAGCCCGGGACACCTAATGAGGAATGAGCAGTTCTTC. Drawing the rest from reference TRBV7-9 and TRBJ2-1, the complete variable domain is DTGVSQNPRHKITKRGQNVTFRCDPISEHNRLYWYRQTLGQGPEFLTYFQNEAQLEKSRLLSDRFSAERPKGSFSTLEIQRTEQGDSAMYLCASSPGHLMRNEQFFGPGTRLTVL.

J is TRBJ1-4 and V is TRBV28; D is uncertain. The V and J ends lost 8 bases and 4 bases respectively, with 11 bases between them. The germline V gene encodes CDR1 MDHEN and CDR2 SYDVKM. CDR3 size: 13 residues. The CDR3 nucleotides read TGTGCCAGCTCGGAGTTCTTTAATGAAAAACTGTTTTTT. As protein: CASSEFFNEKLFF.

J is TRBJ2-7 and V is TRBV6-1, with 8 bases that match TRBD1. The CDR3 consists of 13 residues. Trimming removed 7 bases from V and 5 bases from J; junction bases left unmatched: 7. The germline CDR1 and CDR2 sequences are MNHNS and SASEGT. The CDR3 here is CASTERQGNEQYF. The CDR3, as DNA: TGTGCCAGCACCGAGCGACAGGGGAACGAGCAGTACTTC.

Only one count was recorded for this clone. CDR3 loop: CASSTPEGSTDTQYF. The CDR3 DNA is TGTGCCAGCAGCACCCCAGAGGGTAGCACAGATACGCAGTATTTT. The V and J genes are TRBV7-2 and TRBJ2-3, with D maybe TRBD2 (5 bases). The CDR3 length is 15 residues. Trimming removed 5 bases from V and 0 bases from J, with 12 bases in between. The germline gives CDR1 SGHTA, CDR2 FQGNSA.

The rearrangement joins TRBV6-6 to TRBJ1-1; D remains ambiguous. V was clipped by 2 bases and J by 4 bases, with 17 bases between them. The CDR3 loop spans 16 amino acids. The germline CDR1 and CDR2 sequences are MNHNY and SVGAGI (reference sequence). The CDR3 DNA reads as TGTGCCAGCAGTTACGATGGTGTTGGCGCGGGCACTGAAGCTTTCTTT. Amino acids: CASSYDGVGAGTEAFF.

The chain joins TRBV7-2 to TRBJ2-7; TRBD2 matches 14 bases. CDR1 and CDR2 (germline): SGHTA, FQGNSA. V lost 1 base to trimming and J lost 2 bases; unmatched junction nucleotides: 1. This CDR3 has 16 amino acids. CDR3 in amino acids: CASSLGTSGRTYEQYF. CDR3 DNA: TGTGCCAGCAGCTTAGGGACTAGCGGGAGGACCTACGAGCAGTACTTC.

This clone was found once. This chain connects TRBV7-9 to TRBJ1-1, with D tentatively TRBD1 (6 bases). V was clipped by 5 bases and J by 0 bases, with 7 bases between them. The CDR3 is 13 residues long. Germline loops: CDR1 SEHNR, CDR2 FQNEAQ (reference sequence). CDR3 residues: CASSGTLNTEAFF. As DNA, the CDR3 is TGTGCCAGCAGCGGGACATTGAACACTGAAGCTTTCTTT.

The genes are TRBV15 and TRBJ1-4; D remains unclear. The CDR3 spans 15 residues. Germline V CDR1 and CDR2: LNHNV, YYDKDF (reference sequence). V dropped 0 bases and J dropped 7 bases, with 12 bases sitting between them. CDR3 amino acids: CATSREFGETEKLFF. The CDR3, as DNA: TGTGCCACCAGCAGAGAGTTTGGGGAGACTGAAAAACTGTTTTTT.

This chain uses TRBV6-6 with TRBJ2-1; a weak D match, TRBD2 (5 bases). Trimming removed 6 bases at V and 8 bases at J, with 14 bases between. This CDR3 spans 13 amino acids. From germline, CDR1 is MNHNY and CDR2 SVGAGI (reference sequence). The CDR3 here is CASSFPAEDEQFF. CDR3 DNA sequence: TGTGCCAGCAGCTTCCCCGCGGAGGATGAGCAGTTCTTC.

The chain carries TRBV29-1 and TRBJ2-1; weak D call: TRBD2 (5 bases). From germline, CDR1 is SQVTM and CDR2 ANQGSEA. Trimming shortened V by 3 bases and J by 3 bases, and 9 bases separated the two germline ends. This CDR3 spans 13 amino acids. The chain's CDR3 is CSVDEGFYNEQFF. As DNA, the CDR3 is TGCAGCGTTGACGAGGGTTTCTACAATGAGCAGTTCTTC.

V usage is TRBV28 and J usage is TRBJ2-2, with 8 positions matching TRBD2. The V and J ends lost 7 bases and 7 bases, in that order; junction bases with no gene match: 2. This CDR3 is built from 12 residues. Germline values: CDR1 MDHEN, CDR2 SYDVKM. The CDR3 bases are TGTGCCAGCACTCGGGGGGGCGGGGAGCTGTTTTTT. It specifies CASTRGGGELFF.

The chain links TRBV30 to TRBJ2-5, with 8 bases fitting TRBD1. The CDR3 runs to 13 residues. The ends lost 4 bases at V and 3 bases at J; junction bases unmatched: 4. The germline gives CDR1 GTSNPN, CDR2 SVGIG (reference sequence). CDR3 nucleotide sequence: TGTGCCTGGACTCAGGGGGCGGAAGAGACCCAGTACTTC. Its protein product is CAWTQGAEETQYF.